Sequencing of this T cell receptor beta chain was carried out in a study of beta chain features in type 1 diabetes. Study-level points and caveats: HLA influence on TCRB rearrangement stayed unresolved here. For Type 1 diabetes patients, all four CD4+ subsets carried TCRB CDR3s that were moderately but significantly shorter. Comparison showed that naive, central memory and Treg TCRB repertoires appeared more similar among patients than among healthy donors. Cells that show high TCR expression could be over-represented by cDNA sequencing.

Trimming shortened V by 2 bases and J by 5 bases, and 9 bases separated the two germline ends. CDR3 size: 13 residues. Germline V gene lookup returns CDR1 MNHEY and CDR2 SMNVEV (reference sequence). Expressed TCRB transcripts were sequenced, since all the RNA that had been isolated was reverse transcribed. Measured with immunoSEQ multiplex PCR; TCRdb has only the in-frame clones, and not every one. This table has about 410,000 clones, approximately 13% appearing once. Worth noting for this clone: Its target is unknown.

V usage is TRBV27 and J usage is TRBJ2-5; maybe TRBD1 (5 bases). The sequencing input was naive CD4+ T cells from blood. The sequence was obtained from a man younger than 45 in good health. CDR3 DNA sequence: TGTGCCAGCAGTTTACAGGGCGTTGAGACCCAGTACTTC. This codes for CASSLQGVETQYF.